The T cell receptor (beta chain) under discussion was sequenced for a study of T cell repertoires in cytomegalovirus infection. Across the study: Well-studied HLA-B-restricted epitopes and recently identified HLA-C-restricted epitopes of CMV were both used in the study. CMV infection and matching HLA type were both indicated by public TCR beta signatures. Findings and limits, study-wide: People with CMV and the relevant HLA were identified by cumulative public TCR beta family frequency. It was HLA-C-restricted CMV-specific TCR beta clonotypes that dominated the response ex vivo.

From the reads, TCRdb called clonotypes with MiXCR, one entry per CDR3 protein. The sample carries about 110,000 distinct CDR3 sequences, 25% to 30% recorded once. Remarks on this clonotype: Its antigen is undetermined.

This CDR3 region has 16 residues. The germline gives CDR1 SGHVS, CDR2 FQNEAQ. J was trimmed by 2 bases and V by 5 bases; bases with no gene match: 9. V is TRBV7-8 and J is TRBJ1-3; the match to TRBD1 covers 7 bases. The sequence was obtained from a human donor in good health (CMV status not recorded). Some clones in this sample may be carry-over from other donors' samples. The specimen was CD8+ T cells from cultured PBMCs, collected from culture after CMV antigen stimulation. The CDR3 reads CASSNLDRETGNTIYF. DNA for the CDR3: TGTGCCAGCAGCAACCTCGACAGGGAAACTGGAAACACCATATATTTT.